This TCR beta chain was captured in a study of cytomegalovirus exposure and HLA in healthy donors. Among the donors, all were healthy bone marrow donors. The PCR contained 60 Vbeta and 13 Jbeta primers. The method was immunoSEQ multiplex PCR; TCRdb's version includes in-frame clones alone and lacks a portion of them. The table has 150,000 to 200,000 clones, 75% to 85% seen once; the top ten hold around 2.3%. Looked up from germline, CDR1 is SGHRS and CDR2 is YFSETQ. This CDR3 comprises 17 residues. The V and J ends lost 0 bases and 4 bases, in that order; junction bases with no gene match: 8. Sequencing was done on a sample of PBMCs. This clonotype was sampled from a woman aged 30 to 39 in good health and CMV-seropositive. V and J are TRBV5-1 and TRBJ1-4; TRBD1 matches at 8 bases. The CDR3 here is CASSLGPGGANNEKLFF. CDR3 nucleotides: TGCGCCAGCAGCTTGGGTCCAGGGGGCGCTAATAATGAAAAACTGTTTTTT.